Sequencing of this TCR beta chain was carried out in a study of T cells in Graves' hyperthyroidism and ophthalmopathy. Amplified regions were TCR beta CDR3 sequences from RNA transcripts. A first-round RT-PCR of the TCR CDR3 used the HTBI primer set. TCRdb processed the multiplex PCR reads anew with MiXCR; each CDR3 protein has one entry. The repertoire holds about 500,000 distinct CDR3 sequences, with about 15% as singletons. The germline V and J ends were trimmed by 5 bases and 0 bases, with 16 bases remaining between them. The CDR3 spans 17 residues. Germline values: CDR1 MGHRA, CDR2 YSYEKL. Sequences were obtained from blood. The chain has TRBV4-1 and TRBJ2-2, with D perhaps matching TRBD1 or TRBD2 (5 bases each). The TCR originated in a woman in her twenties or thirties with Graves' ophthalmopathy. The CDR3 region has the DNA TGCGCCAGCAGCAGGGACCGATCTCGCGCGAACACCGGGGAGCTGTTTTTT. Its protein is CASSRDRSRANTGELFF.